A selection of T cell receptor beta chains follows, all from one sample in a study of cytomegalovirus exposure and HLA in healthy donors. TCRdb keeps only in-frame clones here, not all; method: immunoSEQ multiplex PCR. The sample holds tens of thousands of clones; about 83% are singletons and the top ten take 5.6%. Sample: PBMCs. All receptors come from a woman aged 18-35 years in good health and CMV-seropositive. CDR3s include the opening cysteine and the closing phenylalanine or tryptophan. The order of the fields is J gene, V gene, CDR3 protein.

j_gene: TRBJ1-1
v_gene: TRBV30
CDR3aa: CAWKPGLTTEAFF

j_gene: TRBJ1-2
v_gene: TRBV10-3
CDR3aa: CAINGQGDYYGYTF

j_gene: TRBJ1-4
v_gene: TRBV18
CDR3aa: CASSTEGAGEKLFF

j_gene: TRBJ2-6
v_gene: TRBV6-6
CDR3aa: CASSSIVLAGANVLTF

j_gene: TRBJ1-1
v_gene: TRBV19
CDR3aa: CASSVQGAFTEAFF

j_gene: TRBJ2-7
v_gene: TRBV27
CDR3aa: CASSLAGYYEQYF

j_gene: TRBJ2-7
v_gene: TRBV10-3
CDR3aa: CAISKPGTVSYEQYF

j_gene: TRBJ2-5
v_gene: TRBV30
CDR3aa: CAWSVGGGRGETQYF

j_gene: TRBJ2-1
v_gene: TRBV5-1
CDR3aa: CASSDQGAASSYNEQFF

j_gene: TRBJ2-5
v_gene: TRBV5-1
CDR3aa: CASSLVPGEETQYF

j_gene: TRBJ2-3
v_gene: TRBV2
CDR3aa: CASGAGRTDTQYF

j_gene: TRBJ2-3
v_gene: TRBV10-1
CDR3aa: CASSDSGGAAGTQYF

j_gene: TRBJ1-6
v_gene: TRBV5-1
CDR3aa: CASSAGQVNSPLHF